This T cell receptor (beta chain) emerged from a study of beta chain features in type 1 diabetes (dated by TCRdb to about 2018). In the study overall: No differences in mean age, gender distribution, total cell number or subset yield were found between patients and healthy donors. In the study, TCRB repertoires of sorted circulating CD4+ T cell subsets from recently diagnosed type 1 diabetes patients were compared with those of matched healthy donors. A total of roughly 100 million sorted cells were examined across all samples, and the number of cells per subset was strongly correlated with RNA yield. Whereas all 30 or so donors provided naive and central memory subsets, regulatory and stem cell-like memory subsets were isolated from just 8 patients and roughly eight healthy donors. On the study overall, not on this receptor specifically: In all four CD4+ subsets, TCRB CDR3 length was moderately but significantly shorter in type 1 diabetes patients. Naive, central memory and regulatory TCRB repertoires appeared more similar among patients than among healthy donors. Sequencing cDNA rather than genomic DNA could over-represent highly expressing activated cells, although activation and CD3 levels did not differ between groups. HLA sub-analyses involved small numbers of individuals, so any influence of HLA type on TCRB rearrangement remained unresolved. At VDJ recombination sites, patients with type 1 diabetes made fewer insertions and deleted more nucleotides, a pattern implying thymic rearrangement abnormalities. PCR might favor shorter templates, but patient and control samples were amplified and corrected together, so any skew would affect both groups equally.

The germline V gene specifies SQVTM as CDR1 and ANQGSEA as CDR2. The CDR3 has 13 amino acids, counting the end cysteine and phenylalanine. Only the CDR3 DNA stays, 39 bases, in frame from base 1. In this sample, this clone turned up a few times. No cognate antigen has been identified for it. Base qualities are not at hand, and no much larger clone is one base apart. The High Capacity cDNA Reverse Transcription Kit was used to reverse transcribe all of the isolated RNA, meaning that expressed TCRB transcripts were what got sequenced. Naive, central memory and regulatory T cell samples underwent deep immunoSEQ sequencing, averaging roughly 3.5 million total reads per sample. After sorted cells were lysed in RLT buffer, RNA was extracted with DNase-treated RNeasy Micro or Mini kits, with the choice depending on cell number. Each cell subset was processed separately to prevent cross-contamination, with patient and healthy donor samples processed together. TCRB sequences were amplified from cDNA with the immunoSEQ multiplex PCR, producing 87-bp fragments spanning the CDR3 region. Sequencing of the amplicons was done on the Illumina HiSeq platform. As for how the authors treated the data: PCR bias was corrected computationally using synthetic template baselines, and reads within Hamming distance 2 were collapsed, with unmergeable singletons discarded. Reads were aligned to IMGT to assign V, D and J genes, CDR3 length, and insertions or deletions at six rearrangement sites. Clonotype counts were normalized to sorted cell number within each subset before computing true diversity and Gini coefficients with the tcR R package. The overlap coefficient, calculated on TCRB nucleotide sequences, was used to quantify repertoire sharing. Out-of-frame TCRB sequences from naive cells were analyzed as a proxy for the pre-selection repertoire. Sourced from immuneACCESS, this table was stored by TCRdb with only in-frame sequences that have V and J called. A share of the clones is absent; for the studies checked, an unresolved V gene accounts for under half, and the remainder has no known explanation. Clone size and the V and J calls come from that table; the DNA yielded D and trimming. The sample table records roughly 250,000 clones; around 65% of these occur just once. Together, the top ten hold almost 0.055% of the sample.

Each donor gave one peripheral blood draw, averaging around 120 mL, which was collected into heparinised tubes. A BD FACSAria II and a panel including CD45RO, CCR7, CD25, CD127, CD95 and CD27 were used to sort naive, central memory, regulatory and stem cell-like memory CD4+ T cells. Every sorted population had a purity above 95%. Right away, PBMCs were isolated by Lymphoprep density gradient centrifugation and were stained directly, with no culture step. Samples were stained and sorted in pairs, with one healthy donor and one patient per experiment, so that batch effects were minimized. Sequenced material: naive CD4+ T cells from blood. The sample's cell subset or site, from its label and the paper: true naive CD4+ T cells. The chain couples TRBV29-1 to TRBJ2-3; 13 junctional bases match TRBD2. This TCR was recovered from a man aged 25 to 40 in good health. The nucleotide sequence is given as TGCGGAGGGACTAGCGGGACCACAGATACGCAGTATTTT. Its translation reads: CGGTSGTTDTQYF.